This T cell receptor (beta chain) was recovered during a study of identical twins. A note on this clonotype: Its matching antigen is unknown.

With template switching, a universal primer site was added, and the cDNA carried unique molecular identifiers. From the 5' RACE reads, TCRdb called clonotypes with MiXCR, one entry per CDR3 protein. The sample has 500,000 to 550,000 distinct CDR3 sequences, around 24% seen once. Overall study findings and caveats: There were fewer insertions in abundant cord blood beta clonotypes, but memory repertoires showed no such pattern. Findings depended on cross-sectional statistics rather than tracking the same donors. Shared out-of-frame alpha sequences (those common to twins) showed excess low generation probability.

The CDR3 is made up of 13 amino acids. The V gene lost 1 base and the J gene lost 6 bases, with 9 bases spanning the gap. CDR1 is LGHDT, CDR2 YNNKEL, per germline (reference sequence). These sequences were also reported in another study, on yellow fever vaccine responses in identical twins.

This sequence was found in a young woman in good health. The sequencing input was CD4+ T cells sorted from blood. The chain combines TRBV3-1 with TRBJ1-1; D is undetermined. CDR3 region: CASSQVASSEAFF. For the CDR3, the DNA is TGTGCCAGCAGCCAAGTGGCTTCGTCTGAAGCTTTCTTT.